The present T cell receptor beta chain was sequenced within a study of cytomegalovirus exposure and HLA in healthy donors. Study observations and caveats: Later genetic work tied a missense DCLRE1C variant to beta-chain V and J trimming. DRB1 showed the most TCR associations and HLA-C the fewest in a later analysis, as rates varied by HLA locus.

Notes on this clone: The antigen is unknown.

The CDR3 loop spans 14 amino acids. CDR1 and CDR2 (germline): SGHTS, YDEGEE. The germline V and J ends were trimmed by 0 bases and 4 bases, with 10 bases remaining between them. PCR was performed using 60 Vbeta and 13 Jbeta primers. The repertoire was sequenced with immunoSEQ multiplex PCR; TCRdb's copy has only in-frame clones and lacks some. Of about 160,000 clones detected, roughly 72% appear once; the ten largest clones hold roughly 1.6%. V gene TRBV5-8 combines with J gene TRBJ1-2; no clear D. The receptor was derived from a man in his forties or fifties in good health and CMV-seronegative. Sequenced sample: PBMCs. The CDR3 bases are TGTGCCAGCAGCTTGGAACCTAACCTCTATGGCTACACCTTC. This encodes CASSLEPNLYGYTF. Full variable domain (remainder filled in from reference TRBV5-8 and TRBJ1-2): EAGVTQSPTHLIKTRGQQATLRCSPISGHTSVYWYQQALGLGLQFLLWYDEGEERNRGNFPPRFSGRQFPNYSSELNVNALELEDSALYLCASSLEPNLYGYTFGSGTRLTVV.